This T cell receptor beta chain was retrieved from a study of blood T cell repertoires in COVID-19. Study as a whole: COVID-19 samples, acute and convalescent, were from the United States, Italy and Spain. From T cells, B-cell-depleted T cells, or PBMCs came the material, which was cDNA or gDNA.

Authors' methods: Estimation of nucleated cell counts was performed using reference gene primer amplification. Sequenced by immunoSEQ multiplex PCR; TCRdb stores in-frame clones only, minus some. The DNA was the basis for D and trimming; V, J and clone size are from that table. The repertoire consists of about 150,000 clones, with 75% to 90% occurring once and the leading ten covering over 0.5%. Germline V CDR1 and CDR2: SNHLY, FYNNEI. The CDR3 length is 12 residues. V shed 4 bases and J 5 bases; nucleotides not matched to a gene: 0. This receptor was obtained from a man between 60 and 75 years old with acute or convalescent COVID-19. V gene TRBV2 combines with J gene TRBJ2-5; TRBD1 matches at 8 bases. Source material: peripheral blood. Here the CDR3 DNA reads TGTGCCAGCAGTGGACAGGGGGAGACCCAGTACTTC. This codes for CASSGQGETQYF.